This is a list of T cell receptor beta chains from one sample in a study of shared clonotypes between healthy human individuals. Clones were sequenced by immunoSEQ multiplex PCR, and TCRdb holds only the in-frame ones, with some missing. The sample lists fewer than 850,000 clones; 95% to 97% were seen once. Sequencing input: naive CD8+ T cells sorted from blood. The receptors originated from a man between 25 and 39 years old in good health. CDR3s include the opening cysteine and the closing phenylalanine or tryptophan. Not every row has a clone size; where given, it reads once, few, many or a size class.

size	V	length	CDR3
-	TRBV4-3	16	CASSQDSITKYNEQFF
-	TRBV5-1	21	CASICPSSRDRGLSMNTEAFF
-	TRBV19	14	CASSIKRHTDTQYF
-	TRBV29-1	15	CSVELTLDSTETQYF
-	TRBV7-9	12	CASSQQDNEQFF
-	TRBV7-3	14	CASASSVGVETQYF
-	TRBV27	11	CASSRHYGYTF
-	TRBV6-1	13	CASSVSRSYEQYF
-	TRBV30	15	CASVPGQGMNTEAFF
-	TRBV7-9	13	CASSSGQKETQYF
once	TRBV5-1	18	CASSLFGYPVNGTDTQYF
-	TRBV1	15	CTSSQDRPNTDTQYF
once	TRBV7-9	12	CASSPGSETQYF
few	TRBV5-4	11	CASSVLGEAFF
-	TRBV5-1	15	CASSFRGGLFHEQYF
once	TRBV7-9	18	CASSSPGWREGSTGELFF
-	TRBV5-1	15	CASSSIGTGDTEAFF
-	TRBV28	14	CASSLPGLGYEQYF
-	TRBV19	18	CASSIEKDRGHLFWSQHF
-	TRBV7-9	12	CASSPLGNGYTF
-	TRBV25-1	13	CASSELAKNIQYF
-	TRBV14	14	CASSSRDSRETQYF
-	TRBV5-1	17	CASSFRAGDPQYNEQFF
-	TRBV7-7	14	CASSFTDRIYGYTF
-	TRBV4-3	12	CASSFSGGELFF
-	TRBV7-9	15	CASSSTGTDLSGYTF
-	TRBV9	15	CASSPSGDLYNEQFF
-	TRBV28	13	CASSFRVNTEAFF
-	TRBV7-9	16	CASSTRQGGLYYEQYF
-	TRBV7-9	13	CASTLPNHYGYTF
-	TRBV11-2	15	CASSQVAGGTYEQYF
-	TRBV28	16	CASSSLGTGILETQYF
-	TRBV27	15	CASSSILLAKNIQYF
once	TRBV10-2	15	CASSSGTGTPNEQFF
-	TRBV5-1	12	CASSLAGGEAFF
-	TRBV18	19	CASSHEGLAGGFGDNEQFF
-	TRBV6-1	15	CASSEMVGLDNEQFF
-	TRBV9	14	CASSVMGSQETQYF
-	TRBV7-9	14	CASSLAGNDNEQFF
-	TRBV2	16	CASSIRGLAGANEQFF
-	TRBV9	14	CASSVAGIAYEQYF
-	TRBV5-1	14	CASSLGLREDEQYF
-	TRBV19	14	CASSGGGSYNEQFF
-	TRBV5-4	15	CASSLFNSEIEKLFF
once	TRBV11-3	13	CASSLRSTGELFF
-	TRBV4-1	16	CASSQDLRARSVEQFF
-	TRBV29-1	14	CSVVTSGPLETQYF
-	TRBV7-6	13	CASSLAGEGEQFF